The entry below gives a single T cell receptor beta chain sequence along with its context. This sample was taken from a study of CD8 T cells in Susac syndrome. CDR3 length: 14 amino acids. Trimming left V 5 bases short and J 0 bases short, with 10 bases between. Germline lookup yields CDR1 MNHEY and CDR2 SMNVEV (reference sequence). Sequencing targeted TCR beta in blood CD8+ and CD4+ T cells. Isolation of CD8+ and CD4+ T cells was performed negatively, whereas enrichment of TEMRA cells was done by FACS. RNA was extracted with the RNeasy kit, and a quantity of about 0.45 to 1 ug was reverse transcribed using random hexamers. An immunoSEQ multiplex PCR amplified TCR beta CDR3 over 54 Vbeta and 13 Jbeta. TCRdb re-analysed the immunoSEQ multiplex PCR reads in MiXCR, keeping a single row per CDR3 protein. There are under 200,000 distinct CDR3 sequences in the sample; roughly 92% occur only once, and around 0.096% lies in the top ten.

V usage is TRBV27 and J usage is TRBJ1-1; D is undetermined. This receptor was obtained from a human donor in good health. Sequencing input: CD4+ T cells from PBMCs. CDR3 DNA sequence: TGTGCCAGCAGTCCCGGGGAAGTGAACACTGAAGCTTTCTTT. This encodes CASSPGEVNTEAFF.